This is a list of T cell receptor beta chains from one sample in a study of T-cell memory formation after mild COVID-19. TCRdb re-called the 5' RACE reads through MiXCR, storing one row per CDR3 protein. Among about 140,000 distinct CDR3 sequences listed, about 6% were seen once. Sequencing used PBMCs or a T cell subset sorted from them (not recorded which). Receptors originate from an adult woman who had mild COVID-19 (a few samples of this study predate the infection). Cell type and time point are not known. Each CDR3 is given with its conserved first and last residue. A D gene is named only where the DNA matches it firmly. Clone size is given for some rows only: seen once, a few or many times, or a class if the clone is expanded.

size	V	length	D	J	CDR3	DNA
many	TRBV29-1	12	TRBD1	TRBJ2-7	CSVDRGPYEQYF	TGCAGCGTCGACAGGGGGCCCTACGAGCAGTACTTC
few	TRBV12-3/TRBV12-4	14	.	TRBJ1-2	CASSPLRVDYGYTF	TGTGCCAGCAGCCCACTCAGGGTTGACTATGGCTACACCTTC
few	TRBV15	15	TRBD1	TRBJ1-2	CATSGRDRGVGGYTF	TGTGCCACCAGCGGCCGGGACAGGGGGGTTGGTGGCTACACCTTC
many	TRBV29-1	14	TRBD1	TRBJ2-1	CSATQGSLSNEQFF	TGCAGCGCGACACAGGGGTCCCTTAGCAATGAGCAGTTCTTC
.	TRBV20-1	12	.	TRBJ1-2	CSAGGHQMGYTF	TGCAGTGCAGGAGGACATCAAATGGGCTACACCTTC
few	TRBV7-7	15	.	TRBJ2-5	CASSFGGAPGETQYF	TGTGCCAGCAGCTTTGGCGGGGCACCGGGAGAGACCCAGTACTTC
.	TRBV5-1	15	.	TRBJ2-5	CASSLSDRPVETQYF	TGCGCCAGCAGCTTGTCAGACAGGCCAGTGGAGACCCAGTACTTC
many	TRBV5-1	16	TRBD2	TRBJ2-5	CASSLTLAGGSETQYF	TGCGCCAGCAGCTTGACTCTAGCGGGAGGCTCAGAGACCCAGTACTTC
few	TRBV11-3	17	.	TRBJ1-4	CASSLGGRFTTNEKLFF	TGTGCCAGCAGCTTAGGCGGCAGATTCACAACTAATGAAAAACTGTTTTTT
.	TRBV5-1	15	.	TRBJ2-2	CASSLRQINTGELFF	TGCGCCAGCAGCTTGCGGCAGATCAACACCGGGGAGCTGTTTTTT
few	TRBV10-3	15	TRBD2	TRBJ2-3	CAISHSGRATDTQYF	TGTGCCATCAGTCATAGCGGGAGGGCCACAGATACGCAGTATTTT
few	TRBV27	12	.	TRBJ2-1	CATRGRAGEQFF	TGTGCCACCCGAGGTAGGGCAGGTGAGCAGTTCTTC
many	TRBV7-9	14	.	TRBJ2-3	CASSLMQHTDTQYF	TGTGCCAGCAGCTTAATGCAGCACACAGATACGCAGTATTTT
many	TRBV5-1	15	.	TRBJ2-7	CASSLATDYTYEQYF	TGCGCCAGCAGCTTGGCCACGGACTACACCTACGAGCAGTACTTC
few	TRBV7-6	15	.	TRBJ2-5	CASSLHPRAQETQYF	TGTGCCAGCAGCTTACATCCACGAGCCCAAGAGACCCAGTACTTC
many	TRBV12-3/TRBV12-4	13	TRBD1	TRBJ2-7	CASSLDRGWEQYF	TGTGCCAGCAGTCTTGACAGGGGCTGGGAGCAGTACTTC
many	TRBV18	14	.	TRBJ2-7	CASSLTTGGYEQYF	TGTGCCAGCTCATTAACCACGGGTGGATACGAGCAGTACTTC
many	TRBV12-3/TRBV12-4	13	.	TRBJ1-1	CASSFWEDTEAFF	TGTGCCAGCAGTTTTTGGGAAGACACTGAAGCTTTCTTT
.	TRBV4-1	16	.	TRBJ1-2	CASSPSFSARSSSYTF	TGCGCCAGCAGCCCGTCATTCTCGGCCCGCAGCAGTAGCTACACCTTC
.	TRBV29-1	12	TRBD1	TRBJ1-1	CSVGQGNTEAFF	TGCAGCGTTGGACAGGGGAACACTGAAGCTTTCTTT
.	TRBV11-2	15	.	TRBJ2-7	CASSLDRAPAYEQYF	TGTGCCAGCAGCTTAGATAGGGCTCCCGCCTACGAGCAGTACTTC
.	TRBV3-1	11	.	TRBJ1-1	CASRGGVEAFF	TGTGCCAGCAGAGGGGGGGTTGAAGCTTTCTTT
.	TRBV12-3/TRBV12-4	16	TRBD2	TRBJ2-1	CASSRTSGRFGNEQFF	TGTGCCAGCAGCCGGACTAGCGGGAGGTTCGGAAATGAGCAGTTCTTC
.	TRBV7-2	12	.	TRBJ1-1	CASSYMNTEAFF	TGTGCCAGCAGCTACATGAACACTGAAGCTTTCTTT
.	TRBV20-1	16	TRBD2	TRBJ2-1	CSAGTSGGITYNEQFF	TGCAGTGCTGGGACTAGCGGGGGAATTACCTACAATGAGCAGTTCTTC
few	TRBV6-6	14	.	TRBJ1-1	CASSILGTNTEAFF	TGTGCCAGCAGCATACTGGGCACAAACACTGAAGCTTTCTTT
many	TRBV10-2	13	.	TRBJ2-5	CASSISLKETQYF	TGCGCCAGCAGCATATCCCTCAAAGAGACCCAGTACTTC
many	TRBV15	12	.	TRBJ2-2	CATSTYGGELFF	TGTGCCACCAGCACCTATGGTGGGGAGCTGTTTTTT
few	TRBV5-1	13	.	TRBJ2-2	CASSTRTGGELFF	TGCGCCAGCAGCACGAGAACGGGCGGGGAGCTGTTTTTT
many	TRBV5-1	16	TRBD1	TRBJ2-7	CASSSTDRGLPYEQYF	TGCGCCAGCAGCTCCACTGACAGGGGGCTTCCCTACGAGCAGTACTTC
many	TRBV20-1	15	.	TRBJ2-1	CSARPTGRIDNEQFF	TGCAGTGCTAGGCCTACAGGTCGCATAGACAATGAGCAGTTCTTC
many	TRBV5-1	16	.	TRBJ1-1	CASTWSAGTIHTEAFF	TGCGCCAGCACGTGGTCGGCAGGTACTATTCACACTGAAGCTTTCTTT
many	TRBV6-2/TRBV6-3	15	TRBD2	TRBJ2-1	CASRLSGSSYNEQFF	TGTGCCAGCAGACTTAGCGGGAGTTCCTACAATGAGCAGTTCTTC
many	TRBV6-6	18	TRBD2	TRBJ2-5	CASSSMAGLAGFQETQYF	TGTGCCAGCAGTTCCATGGCCGGACTAGCGGGTTTCCAAGAGACCCAGTACTTC
many	TRBV12-3/TRBV12-4	16	TRBD2	TRBJ2-7	CASSPRLAGSSYEQYF	TGTGCCAGCAGTCCCAGACTAGCGGGGTCCTCCTACGAGCAGTACTTC
few	TRBV12-3/TRBV12-4	16	TRBD1	TRBJ2-2	CASKKGQGQNTGELFF	TGTGCCAGCAAGAAGGGACAGGGACAGAACACCGGGGAGCTGTTTTTT
.	TRBV4-2	15	.	TRBJ2-5	CASSQVYQGKETQYF	TGTGCCAGCAGCCAAGTTTATCAGGGGAAAGAGACCCAGTACTTC
many	TRBV4-1	16	.	TRBJ1-5	CASSQVPGGTPKDRHF	TGCGCCAGCAGCCAAGTCCCGGGCGGCACCCCAAAGGACCGACATTTT
few	TRBV7-2	15	.	TRBJ2-7	CASSLARRGHYEQYF	TGTGCCAGCAGCCTAGCACGGCGGGGCCACTACGAGCAGTACTTC
many	TRBV7-9	15	.	TRBJ2-1	CASSPRGASYNEQFF	TGTGCCAGCAGCCCAAGGGGAGCCTCCTACAATGAGCAGTTCTTC
.	TRBV12-3/TRBV12-4	14	.	TRBJ2-2	CASAKTENTGELFF	TGTGCCAGCGCCAAGACTGAGAACACCGGGGAGCTGTTTTTT
many	TRBV7-2	14	.	TRBJ1-2	CASSLALRNYGYTF	TGTGCCAGCAGCTTAGCATTGAGGAACTATGGCTACACCTTC
many	TRBV29-1	16	TRBD1	TRBJ2-5	CSVVRFRTGAEETQYF	TGCAGCGTTGTTCGATTCCGGACAGGGGCAGAGGAGACCCAGTACTTC
many	TRBV4-2	19	TRBD2	TRBJ2-3	CASSQVELAGTFYTDTQYF	TGTGCCAGCAGCCAAGTGGAACTAGCGGGGACTTTTTACACAGATACGCAGTATTTT
many	TRBV5-5	16	.	TRBJ2-5	CASSLYPGTHQETQYF	TGTGCCAGCAGCTTGTACCCCGGGACACACCAAGAGACCCAGTACTTC
few	TRBV24-1	16	.	TRBJ2-5	CATSEGGGGLQETQYF	TGTGCCACCAGTGAGGGAGGGGGAGGGCTCCAAGAGACCCAGTACTTC
few	TRBV12-3/TRBV12-4	16	TRBD2	TRBJ2-3	CASSAPGLVSTDTQYF	TGTGCCAGCAGTGCACCGGGACTAGTGAGCACAGATACGCAGTATTTT
many	TRBV12-3/TRBV12-4	14	.	TRBJ2-2	CASSKTENTGELFF	TGTGCCAGCAGTAAGACAGAGAACACCGGGGAGCTGTTTTTT
many	TRBV6-5	15	.	TRBJ1-5	CASSYGRKGNQPQHF	TGTGCCAGCAGTTACGGACGCAAAGGCAATCAGCCCCAGCATTTT
many	TRBV7-2	16	TRBD2	TRBJ2-5	CASSLSGGLFQETQYF	TGTGCCAGCAGCTTAAGCGGGGGGCTGTTTCAAGAGACCCAGTACTTC
few	TRBV20-1	13	.	TRBJ1-5	CSAEGAGRRPQHF	TGCAGTGCAGAAGGAGCAGGGCGTCGGCCCCAGCATTTT
.	TRBV12-3/TRBV12-4	14	TRBD2	TRBJ2-1	CASSLAAEVNEQFF	TGTGCCAGCAGTCTAGCGGCTGAGGTGAATGAGCAGTTCTTC
.	TRBV12-3/TRBV12-4	13	.	TRBJ1-1	CASSVLRSTEAFF	TGTGCCAGCAGTGTTCTCCGGTCCACTGAAGCTTTCTTT
many	TRBV6-5	14	TRBD2	TRBJ2-1	CASSFSQTSHEQFF	TGTGCCAGCAGTTTCTCCCAGACTAGCCATGAGCAGTTCTTC
many	TRBV29-1	12	.	TRBJ1-2	CSVLRSSYGYTF	TGCAGCGTTCTCAGATCTAGCTATGGCTACACCTTC
many	TRBV7-8	15	TRBD1	TRBJ2-2	CASSYRDRWTGELFF	TGTGCCAGCAGCTATCGGGACAGGTGGACCGGGGAGCTGTTTTTT
many	TRBV4-1	14	.	TRBJ2-7	CASSRGGGVYEQYF	TGCGCCAGCAGCCGCGGAGGAGGGGTATACGAGCAGTACTTC
many	TRBV5-1	15	TRBD1	TRBJ2-3	CASSFRDRGGDTQYF	TGCGCCAGCAGCTTCCGCGACAGGGGGGGAGATACGCAGTATTTT